Shown below are 15 T cell receptor beta chains from a single sample sequenced in a study of blood T cell repertoires in COVID-19. TCRdb's table, derived via immunoSEQ multiplex PCR, lists solely in-frame clones and lacks some. The sample records 200,000 to 300,000 clones, about 87% being singletons. The sample taken for sequencing was peripheral blood. The receptors come from a middle-aged woman with acute or convalescent COVID-19.

The rearrangement uses TRBV29-1 and TRBJ2-5, with 12 bases fitting TRBD2. CDR3 length equals 14 residues. Unmatched junction bases numbered 8, after V lost 5 bases and J lost 7 bases. CDR1 is SQVTM, CDR2 ANQGSEA, per germline. The CDR3 nucleotides are TGCAGCGTTCCAGGGCCTAGCGGGGGGGGGACCCAGTACTTC. This translates into CSVPGPSGGGTQYF.

CDR3 sequence reads: CASRQRGGREQYV. CDR3 nucleotides: TGTGCCAGCAGGCAGCGGGGGGGCCGCGAGCAGTACGTC. V gene TRBV2 combines with J gene TRBJ2-7; 10 bases are shared with TRBD2. The germline V gene has CDR1 SNHLY and CDR2 FYNNEI. J was trimmed by 6 bases and V by 6 bases; bases with no gene match: 5. CDR3 size: 13 residues.

V gene TRBV5-8 combines with J gene TRBJ1-5, with TRBD1 matching over 7 bases. Germline V CDR1 and CDR2: SGHTS, YDEGEE. The ends lost 0 bases at V and 3 bases at J; junction bases unmatched: 3. This CDR3 has 15 residues. In nucleotides, the CDR3 is TGTGCCAGCAGCTTGGGGGACAGTAACAATCAGCCCCAGCATTTT. Translating gives CASSLGDSNNQPQHF.

The rearrangement links TRBV24-1 to TRBJ1-2, with D tentatively TRBD1 (5 bases). This CDR3 comprises 13 residues. CDR1 is KGHDR and CDR2 is SFDVKD in the germline V gene. Deletions cut 5 bases from V and 3 bases from J, with 9 bases between. CDR3 in DNA: TGTGCCACCAGTGCGGGGGGTGACTATGGCTACACCTTC. As protein: CATSAGGDYGYTF.

The gene calls are TRBV2 and TRBJ2-5, with 14 bases matching TRBD2. The CDR3 contains 17 residues. J gave up 3 bases and V 7 bases, and 10 bases lay outside the gene matches. CDR1 is SNHLY and CDR2 is FYNNEI in the germline V gene. Here the CDR3 reads CASTSGTSGGLEETQYF. The CDR3 coding sequence is TGTGCCAGCACTTCGGGGACTAGCGGGGGTTTAGAAGAGACCCAGTACTTC.

The chain joins TRBV5-1 to TRBJ2-3, with 7 nucleotides matching TRBD1. CDR1 and CDR2 (germline): SGHRS, YFSETQ. The V and J ends lost 5 bases and 4 bases, in that order; junction bases with no gene match: 13. The CDR3 is 16 residues long. The CDR3 DNA reads TGCGCCAGCAGAACTAAAACAGGGGTGGGCGCAGATACGCAGTATTTT. This sequence encodes CASRTKTGVGADTQYF. The full variable domain, its missing parts supplied by reference TRBV5-1 and TRBJ2-3, is KAGVTQTPRYLIKTRGQQVTLSCSPISGHRSVSWYQQTPGQGLQFLFEYFSETQRNKGNFPGRFSGRQFSNSRSEMNVSTLELGDSALYLCASRTKTGVGADTQYFGPGTRLTVL.

The gene calls are TRBV9 and TRBJ1-1; the D gene is possibly TRBD1 (5 bases). Germline-derived CDR1 and CDR2 are SGDLS and YYNGEE. V gave up 0 bases and J gave up 8 bases, with 11 bases separating them. The CDR3 is 13 amino acids. CDR3 coding DNA: TGTGCCAGCAGCGTAGGCGGGGCATTCGAAGCTTTCTTT. Translating gives CASSVGGAFEAFF.

The chain joins TRBV15 to TRBJ1-1, with a tentative D call TRBD1 (5 bases). CDR1 and CDR2 (germline): LNHNV, YYDKDF (reference sequence). The CDR3 is 15 amino acids. Trimming cost V 1 base and J 0 bases, with 9 bases left between them. CDR3 protein: CATSRVQGMNTEAFF. In DNA form, the CDR3 reads TGTGCCACCAGCAGAGTCCAGGGAATGAACACTGAAGCTTTCTTT. The variable domain in full, completed from reference TRBV15 and TRBJ1-1, reads DAMVIQNPRYQVTQFGKPVTLSCSQTLNHNVMYWYQQKSSQAPKLLFHYYDKDFNNEADTPDNFQSRRPNTSFCFLDIRSPGLGDTAMYLCATSRVQGMNTEAFFGQGTRLTVV.

V is TRBV3-1 (or the pseudogene TRBV3-2) and J is TRBJ1-2, with 10 bases aligning to TRBD1. Germline loops: CDR1 LGHDT, CDR2 YNNKEL (reference sequence). The CDR3 has 16 amino acids. V lost 2 bases, J lost 3 bases, and 6 bases stayed unmatched. This chain's CDR3 is CASSQPLGQGDYGYTF. Here the CDR3 DNA reads TGTGCCAGCAGCCAACCTCTTGGACAGGGGGACTATGGCTACACCTTC.

V gene TRBV19 combines with J gene TRBJ1-2, with D perhaps TRBD1 (5 bases). The length of the CDR3 is 14 residues. In germline, CDR1 is LNHDA, CDR2 SQIVND (reference sequence). Trimming stripped 10 bases from V and 6 bases from J, with 21 bases between. The CDR3: CATHLGGGVDGYTF. Written as DNA, the CDR3 is TGTGCCACCCACTTAGGTGGGGGGGTTGATGGCTACACCTTC.

This clone has a single count. The V call is TRBV10-2, the J call TRBJ2-5; 11 bases are shared with TRBD1. The germline V gene encodes CDR1 WSHSY and CDR2 SAAADI. With V trimmed by 9 bases and J by 5 bases, 5 bases remained unmatched. This CDR3 is 13 amino acids long. The CDR3 loop reads CASRTGGSETQYF. The CDR3 DNA sequence: TGCGCCAGTCGGACAGGGGGCTCGGAGACCCAGTACTTC.

This chain uses TRBV14 with TRBJ2-5, with D tentatively TRBD2 (6 bases). The V end was cut by 4 bases, the J end by 4 bases, with 19 bases between. The CDR3 runs to 16 residues. Germline assignment: CDR1 SGHDN and CDR2 FVKESK. CDR3 nucleotide sequence: TGTGCCAGCAGCCGCGGGGTAGATTCAAGAGGAGAGACCCAGTACTTC. As protein: CASSRGVDSRGETQYF.

The chain links TRBV6-5 to TRBJ1-6; possibly TRBD1 for D (5 bases). The CDR3 has 13 amino acids. Per germline, CDR1 MNHEY and CDR2 SVGAGI. Trimming took 6 bases from V and 10 from J, leaving 13 bases between them. As DNA, the CDR3 is TGTGCCAGCAGACGGGACTCTTCCTCACCCCTCCACTTT. This codes for CASRRDSSSPLHF.

This chain joins TRBV2 and TRBJ2-3, with TRBD1 as a possible D gene (6 bases). Germline V gene lookup returns CDR1 SNHLY and CDR2 FYNNEI. This CDR3 region has 14 residues. The V and J ends lost 10 bases and 2 bases respectively, with 16 bases between them. The CDR3 sequence is CANKVGGPTDTQYF. The CDR3 DNA reads as TGTGCCAACAAAGTTGGGGGCCCCACAGATACGCAGTATTTT. Together with reference TRBV2 and TRBJ2-3, the CDR3 gives the full variable domain: EPEVTQTPSHQVTQMGQEVILRCVPISNHLYFYWYRQILGQKVEFLVSFYNNEISEKSEIFDDQFSVERPDGSNFTLKIRSTKLEDSAMYFCANKVGGPTDTQYFGPGTRLTVL.

This chain connects TRBV10-3 to TRBJ1-3; D is uncertain. V dropped 8 bases and J dropped 2 bases, with 13 bases sitting between them. The germline gives CDR1 ENHRY, CDR2 SYGVKD. The length of the CDR3 is 14 residues. The CDR3 DNA reads TGTGCCATCGGAGACCCTTTCCCTGGAAACACCATATATTTT. The encoded protein is CAIGDPFPGNTIYF.